This T cell receptor (beta chain) was sequenced in a study of blood T cells in healthy people across ages. General study results and limits: Diversity figures based on one million T cells were deemed too low. The unsorted PBMCs prevented any conclusive comparison of naive versus antigen-experienced cells.

In the case of this clonotype: Its antigen is currently unknown.

Primed by a sample-barcoded 5' primer and a J-beta primer mix, a second PCR proceeded for roughly 6 to 12 cycles. TCRdb redid the calling of the 5' RACE reads with MiXCR, one entry per CDR3 protein. The sample lists some 1.5 million distinct CDR3 sequences; about 30% were seen once. Germline-derived CDR1 and CDR2 are SGDLS and YYNGEE. The CDR3 covers 15 residues. The V end lost 3 bases, the J end lost 1 base, and 14 bases lay between the germline ends. With each sample, at least 5 micrograms of total RNA were extracted. Sequencing was done on a sample of blood. This clonotype was obtained from a woman aged 25 to 39 in good health. The genes are TRBV9 and TRBJ2-7, with D possibly matching TRBD2 (6 bases). The CDR3 protein is CASSAGGEPSYEQYF. The CDR3 nucleotides are TGTGCCAGCAGCGCCGGGGGAGAGCCATCCTACGAGCAGTACTTC.